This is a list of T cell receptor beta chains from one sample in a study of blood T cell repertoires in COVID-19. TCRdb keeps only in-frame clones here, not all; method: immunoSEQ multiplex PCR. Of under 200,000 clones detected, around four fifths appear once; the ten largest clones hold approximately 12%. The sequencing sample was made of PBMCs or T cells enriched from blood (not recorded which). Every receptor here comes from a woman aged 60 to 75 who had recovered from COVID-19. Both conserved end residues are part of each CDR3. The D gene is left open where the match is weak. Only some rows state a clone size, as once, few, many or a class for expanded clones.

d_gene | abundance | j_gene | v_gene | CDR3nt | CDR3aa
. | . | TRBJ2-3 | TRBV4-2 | TGTGCCAGCAGCCAAGATCTACGGCGGGGACCCGGGACAGATACGCAGTATTTT | CASSQDLRRGPGTDTQYF
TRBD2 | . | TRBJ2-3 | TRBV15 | TGTGCCACCAGAGCGGGAGGCGATACGCAGTATTTT | CATRAGGDTQYF
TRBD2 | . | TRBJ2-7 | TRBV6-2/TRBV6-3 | TGTGCCAGCAGTCTTAGCGGGAGGGCCTCCGAGCAGTACTTC | CASSLSGRASEQYF
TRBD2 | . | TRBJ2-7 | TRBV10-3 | TGTGCCATCAGTGAGTGGGAGCGGGAGGGCTCCAGCTACGAGCAGTACTTC | CAISEWEREGSSYEQYF
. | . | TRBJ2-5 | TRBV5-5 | TGTGCCAGCAGCCCCCTGGGCGAAACGACCCAGTACTTC | CASSPLGETTQYF
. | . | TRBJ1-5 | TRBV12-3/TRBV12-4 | TGTGCCAGCAGTTCTAATATGGAGCCCCAGCATTTT | CASSSNMEPQHF
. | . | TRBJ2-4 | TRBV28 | TGTGCCAGCAGTCCCAAAGCCCCAGGGAGGTGGACCAAAAACATTCAGTACTTC | CASSPKAPGRWTKNIQYF
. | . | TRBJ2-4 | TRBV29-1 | TGCAGCGTTCGAGAGGGCAACATTCAGTACTTC | CSVREGNIQYF
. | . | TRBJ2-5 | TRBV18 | TGTGCCAGCTCACTTCGCAATGGGGCTGGGGAGACCCAGTACTTC | CASSLRNGAGETQYF
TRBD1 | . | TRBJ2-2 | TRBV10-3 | TGTGCCATCAGTGAGTCGGGCACCCGGACAGGGAGGAGCGGGGAGCTGTTTTTT | CAISESGTRTGRSGELFF
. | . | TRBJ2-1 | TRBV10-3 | TGTGCCATCAGTGAGTCCCGACTCTCGCGGAATGAGCAGTTCTTC | CAISESRLSRNEQFF
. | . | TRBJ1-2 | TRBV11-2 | TGTGCCAGCAGCCTAGGTGGCGGGGAGGGCACAGATGGCTACACCTTC | CASSLGGGEGTDGYTF
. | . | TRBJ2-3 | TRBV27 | TGTGCCAGCAGTTTATCTAACCAGGGGAGTTTTGATACGCAGTATTTT | CASSLSNQGSFDTQYF
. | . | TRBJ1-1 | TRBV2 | TGTGCCAGGCGGGAGAACACTGAAGCTTTCTTT | CARRENTEAFF
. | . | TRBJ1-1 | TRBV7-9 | TGTGCCAGCAGCCCGGACACCAGCGAAGCTTTCTTT | CASSPDTSEAFF
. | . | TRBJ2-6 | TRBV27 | TGTGCCAGCAGTTTAAGCCTAGCGGGGGCCAACGTCCTGACTTTC | CASSLSLAGANVLTF
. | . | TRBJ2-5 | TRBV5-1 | TGCGCCAGCAGCTTGACTCAACAGGGTAGGGGAACCCAGTACTTC | CASSLTQQGRGTQYF
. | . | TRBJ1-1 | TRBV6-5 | TGTGCCAGCAACGAACGGTTGGGCCCTGAAGCTTTCTTT | CASNERLGPEAFF
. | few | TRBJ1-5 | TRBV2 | TGTGCCAGCAGCTCAGGAAGGGGTTTGAGCAATCAGCCCCAGCATTTT | CASSSGRGLSNQPQHF
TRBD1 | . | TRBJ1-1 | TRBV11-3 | TGTGCCAGCAGCTCGGGACAGGGAGGGAACACTGAAGCTTTCTTT | CASSSGQGGNTEAFF
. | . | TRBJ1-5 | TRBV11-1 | TGTGCCAGCAGCTTAATCGGTAGTAGCAATCAGCCCCAGCATTTT | CASSLIGSSNQPQHF
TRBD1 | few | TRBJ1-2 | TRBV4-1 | TGCGCCAGCAGCCAAGAGGCCAGGGGGAGGTATGGCTACACCTTC | CASSQEARGRYGYTF
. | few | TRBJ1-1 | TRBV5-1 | TGCGCCAGCAGCGCGGGATTGGGCTTGAACACTGAAGCTTTCTTT | CASSAGLGLNTEAFF
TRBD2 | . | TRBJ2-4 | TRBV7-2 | TGTGCCAGCAGCCTACGTTTCGGGGGGTACCTAGCCAAAAACATTCAGTACTTC | CASSLRFGGYLAKNIQYF
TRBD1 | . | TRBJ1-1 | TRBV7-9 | TGTGCCAGCAGCCCCGTGGGGGACAGCAACACTGAAGCTTTCTTT | CASSPVGDSNTEAFF
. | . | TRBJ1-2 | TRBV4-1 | TGCGCCAGCAGCCAAGATGCAGCGCTATACTATGGCTACACCTTC | CASSQDAALYYGYTF
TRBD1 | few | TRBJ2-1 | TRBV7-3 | TGTGCCAGCAGCCAGACAGGGGGAAATAGCAATGAGCAGTTCTTC | CASSQTGGNSNEQFF
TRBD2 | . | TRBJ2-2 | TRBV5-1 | TGCGCCAGCAGCACGACTAGCGGAGCGAACACCGGGGAGCTGTTTTTT | CASSTTSGANTGELFF
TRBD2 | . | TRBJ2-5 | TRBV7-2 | TGTGCCAGCAGCTTAAGAGGACTAGCGGGAGGTCGCCGGGCCCAGTACTTC | CASSLRGLAGGRRAQYF
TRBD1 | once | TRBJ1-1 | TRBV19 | TGTGCCAGTAGTGTCGGGACAGTCACGTACACTGAAGCTTTCTTT | CASSVGTVTYTEAFF
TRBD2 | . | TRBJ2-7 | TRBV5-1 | TGCGCCAGCCACTTAGGACTAGCGGGGGGCGAGCAGTACTTC | CASHLGLAGGEQYF
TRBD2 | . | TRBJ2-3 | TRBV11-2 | TGTGCCAGCACCTTCCAGCGGGGGGTAAGCACAGATACGCAGTATTTT | CASTFQRGVSTDTQYF
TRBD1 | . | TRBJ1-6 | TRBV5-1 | TGCGCCAGCAGCTTGGAGGGGACAGGGGTTAATTCACCCCTCCACTTT | CASSLEGTGVNSPLHF
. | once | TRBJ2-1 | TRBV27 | TGTGCCAGCAGCCCAAACCCCTCGGGGAATGAGCAGTTCTTC | CASSPNPSGNEQFF